This T cell receptor beta chain was sequenced in a study of T cells in Graves' hyperthyroidism and ophthalmopathy. Amplified TCR beta CDR3 regions came from RNA transcripts. HTBI primers were used for first-round RT-PCR of the TCR CDR3. TCRdb called the multiplex PCR reads again in MiXCR, with one record for every CDR3 protein. The table shows about 270,000 distinct CDR3 sequences, with about 20% occurring only once. The length of the CDR3 is 14 residues. The germline CDR1 and CDR2 sequences are LNHDA and SQIVND (reference sequence). V shed 9 bases and J shed 0 bases, with 12 bases lying between them.

V and J are TRBV19 and TRBJ1-5, with D possibly matching TRBD1 (5 bases). Sequenced input: blood. The sequence derives from a man aged 25 to 40 with Graves' ophthalmopathy. The CDR3 nucleotides read TGTGCCAGCCGAAGACAGAATAGCAATCAGCCCCAGCATTTT. This codes for CASRRQNSNQPQHF.